This TCR beta chain was found in a study of cytomegalovirus exposure and HLA in healthy donors. Looking at the study overall: Researchers found that about four fifths of 300 to 450 genotyped donors fell within the Caucasian-associated ancestry cluster. Study-wide findings and caveats: By a later analysis, the bulk of CMV-associated TCR beta chains appeared HLA-restricted. About 87% or about 30% of the time was how often most TCR beta V segments were productive, according to an earlier analysis. Analysis performed later showed TCR beta chains linked to HLA being more clonally expanded than equally common others.

The V and J ends lost 5 bases and 2 bases, in that order; junction bases with no gene match: 4. CDR1 and CDR2 from the germline V gene are SEHNR and FQNEAQ (reference sequence). The length of the CDR3 is 14 residues. Use of 60 Vbeta and 13 Jbeta primers characterized the PCR. Some clones are missing from TCRdb's copy, which holds only in-frame ones; the method was immunoSEQ multiplex PCR. Of 250,000 or so clones detected, 85% to 95% appear once; the ten largest clones hold roughly 1.5%. In the case of this clone: What it binds is not known.

The gene calls are TRBV7-9 and TRBJ1-1; 8 positions match TRBD1. Source material: PBMCs. The sequence came from a girl aged 2-10 years in good health and CMV-seronegative. The CDR3 sequence is CASSGQGFNTEAFF. CDR3 nucleotide sequence: TGTGCCAGCAGCGGACAGGGTTTTAACACTGAAGCTTTCTTT.